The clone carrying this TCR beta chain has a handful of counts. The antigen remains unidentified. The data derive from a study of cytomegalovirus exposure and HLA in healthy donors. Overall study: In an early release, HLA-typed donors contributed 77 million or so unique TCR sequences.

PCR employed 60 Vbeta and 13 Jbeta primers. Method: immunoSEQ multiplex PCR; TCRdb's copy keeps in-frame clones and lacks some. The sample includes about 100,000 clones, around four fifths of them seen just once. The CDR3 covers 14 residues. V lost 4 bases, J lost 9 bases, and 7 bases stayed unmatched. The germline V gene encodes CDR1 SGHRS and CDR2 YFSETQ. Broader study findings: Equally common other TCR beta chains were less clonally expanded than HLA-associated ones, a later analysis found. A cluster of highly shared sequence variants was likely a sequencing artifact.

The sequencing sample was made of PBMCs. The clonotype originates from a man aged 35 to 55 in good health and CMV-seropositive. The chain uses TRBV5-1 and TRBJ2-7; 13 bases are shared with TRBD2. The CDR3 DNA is TGCGCCAGCAGCCTCAGGACTAGCGGGGGCGGGCAGTACTTC. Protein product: CASSLRTSGGGQYF.